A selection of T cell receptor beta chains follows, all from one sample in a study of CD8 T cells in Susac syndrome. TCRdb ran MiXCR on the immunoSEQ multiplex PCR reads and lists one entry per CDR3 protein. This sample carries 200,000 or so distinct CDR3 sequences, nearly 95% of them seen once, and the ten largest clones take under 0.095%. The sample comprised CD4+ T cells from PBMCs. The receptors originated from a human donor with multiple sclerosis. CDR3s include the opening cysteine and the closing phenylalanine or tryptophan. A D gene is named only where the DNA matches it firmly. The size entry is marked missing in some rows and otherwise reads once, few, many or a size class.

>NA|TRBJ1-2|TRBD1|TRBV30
CAWSPGGTQTGYTF
TGTGCCTGGAGCCCAGGGGGGACCCAGACCGGCTACACCTTC
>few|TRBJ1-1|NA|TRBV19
CASSRGNTEAFF
TGTGCCAGCAGCCGGGGGAACACTGAAGCTTTCTTT
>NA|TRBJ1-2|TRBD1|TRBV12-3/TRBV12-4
CASSLDRDGFYGYTF
TGTGCCAGCAGCCTCGACAGGGATGGATTCTATGGCTACACCTTC
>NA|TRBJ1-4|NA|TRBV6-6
CAIKTAGATNEKLFF
TGTGCCATCAAGACGGCCGGGGCAACTAATGAAAAACTGTTTTTT
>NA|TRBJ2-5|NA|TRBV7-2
CASSLDFQETQYF
TGTGCCAGCAGCTTAGACTTCCAAGAGACCCAGTACTTC
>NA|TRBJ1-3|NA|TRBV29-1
CSVGGGNTIYF
TGCAGCGTTGGGGGTGGAAACACCATATATTTT
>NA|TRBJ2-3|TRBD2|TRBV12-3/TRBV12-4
CASSLTSGGYTDTQYF
TGTGCCAGCAGTCTGACTAGCGGGGGGTACACAGATACGCAGTATTTT
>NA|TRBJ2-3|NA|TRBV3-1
CASSQDPPGAVDTQYF
TGTGCCAGCAGCCAAGATCCCCCGGGAGCAGTAGATACGCAGTATTTT
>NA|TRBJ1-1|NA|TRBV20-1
CSAPRAGLVLHTEAFF
TGCAGTGCCCCTAGGGCAGGGCTAGTGTTGCACACTGAAGCTTTCTTT
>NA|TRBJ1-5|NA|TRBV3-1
CASSQGGGSQPQHF
TGTGCCAGCAGCCAAGGGGGGGGCAGTCAGCCCCAGCATTTT
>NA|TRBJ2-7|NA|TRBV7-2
CASSLLPYRYEQYF
TGTGCCAGCAGCTTACTCCCCTATCGCTACGAGCAGTACTTC
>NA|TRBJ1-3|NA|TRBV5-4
CASSARVGAGNTIYF
TGTGCCAGCAGCGCGAGAGTGGGAGCTGGAAACACCATATATTTT
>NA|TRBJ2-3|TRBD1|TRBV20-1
CSARDLRTGEENTQYF
TGCAGTGCTAGAGATCTACGGACAGGGGAAGAGAATACGCAGTATTTT
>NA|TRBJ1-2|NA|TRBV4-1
CASSQDRNYGYTF
TGCGCCAGCAGCCAAGATCGTAACTATGGCTACACCTTC
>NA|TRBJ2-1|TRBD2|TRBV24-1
CATSDSDGTSADNEQFF
TGTGCCACCAGTGATTCCGATGGGACTAGCGCCGACAATGAGCAGTTCTTC
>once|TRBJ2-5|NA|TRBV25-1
CASSEYPPGQEETQYF
TGTGCCAGCAGTGAATATCCCCCGGGACAAGAAGAGACCCAGTACTTC
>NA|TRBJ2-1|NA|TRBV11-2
CASSFQGNEQFF
TGTGCCAGCAGCTTTCAAGGCAATGAGCAGTTCTTC
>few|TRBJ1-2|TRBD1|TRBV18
CASSPGQGNYGYTF
TGTGCCAGCTCACCAGGACAGGGGAACTATGGCTACACCTTC
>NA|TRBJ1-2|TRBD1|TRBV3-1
CASSQEGTGYGYTF
TGTGCCAGCAGCCAAGAAGGGACAGGGTACGGCTACACCTTC
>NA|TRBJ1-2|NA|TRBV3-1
CASSQEVAGYTF
TGTGCCAGCAGCCAAGAAGTAGCTGGCTACACCTTC
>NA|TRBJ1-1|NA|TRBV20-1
CSARDSLRKGSESEAFF
TGCAGTGCTAGAGATAGTCTTAGGAAGGGTTCTGAATCTGAAGCTTTCTTT
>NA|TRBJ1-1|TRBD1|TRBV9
CASSADRMNTEAFF
TGTGCCAGCAGCGCGGACAGGATGAACACTGAAGCTTTCTTT
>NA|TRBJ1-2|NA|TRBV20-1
CSPGTDNYGYTF
TGCAGTCCGGGAACGGATAACTATGGCTACACCTTC
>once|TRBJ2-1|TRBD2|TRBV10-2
CASRVRTRGHNEQFF
TGCGCCAGCAGGGTCAGGACTAGGGGACACAATGAGCAGTTCTTC
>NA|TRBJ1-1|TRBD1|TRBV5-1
CASSTGQGGTEAFF
TGCGCCAGCAGCACCGGACAGGGTGGAACTGAAGCTTTCTTT
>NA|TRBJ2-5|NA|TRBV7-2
CASSPRAGSETQYF
TGTGCCAGCAGCCCCCGGGCGGGCTCAGAGACCCAGTACTTC
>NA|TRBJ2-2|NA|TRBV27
CASRDLPNTGELFF
TGTGCCAGCCGGGACTTACCGAACACCGGGGAGCTGTTTTTT
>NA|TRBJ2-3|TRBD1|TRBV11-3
CASSPQGADTQYF
TGTGCCAGCAGCCCTCAGGGGGCAGATACGCAGTATTTT
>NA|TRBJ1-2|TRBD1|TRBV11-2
CASSLVLQGGGYTF
TGTGCCAGCAGCTTAGTCCTCCAGGGGGGAGGCTACACCTTC
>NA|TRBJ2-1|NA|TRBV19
CASATGQGGSEQFF
TGTGCCAGTGCGACCGGACAGGGAGGGAGTGAGCAGTTCTTC
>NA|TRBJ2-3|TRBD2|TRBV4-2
CASSQEGGTTDTQYF
TGTGCCAGCAGCCAAGAGGGAGGGACCACAGATACGCAGTATTTT
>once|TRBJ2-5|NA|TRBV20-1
CSGLLTGAGETQYF
TGCAGTGGTTTGCTCACAGGGGCGGGGGAGACCCAGTACTTC
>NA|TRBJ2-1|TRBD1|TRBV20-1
CSATGGYNEQFF
TGCAGTGCTACAGGGGGATACAATGAGCAGTTCTTC
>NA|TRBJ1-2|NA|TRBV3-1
CASSHLDISAVGYTF
TGTGCCAGCAGCCATCTGGACATATCGGCTGTGGGCTACACCTTC
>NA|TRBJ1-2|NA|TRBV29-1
CSVGRGSYGYTF
TGCAGCGTTGGTCGGGGCAGCTATGGCTACACCTTC
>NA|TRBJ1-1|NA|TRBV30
CAWSVNRRGTEAFF
TGTGCCTGGAGTGTAAATCGGAGGGGGACTGAAGCTTTCTTT
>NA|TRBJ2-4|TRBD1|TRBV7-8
CASSLFRDRRAKNIQYF
TGTGCCAGCAGCTTATTCCGGGACAGGAGGGCCAAAAACATTCAGTACTTC
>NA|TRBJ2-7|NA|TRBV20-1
CSARERGWEGMEYF
TGCAGTGCTAGAGAAAGAGGTTGGGAAGGGATGGAATACTTC
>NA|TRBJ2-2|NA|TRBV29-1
CSVVPGNTGELFF
TGCAGCGTTGTTCCCGGAAACACCGGGGAGCTGTTTTTT
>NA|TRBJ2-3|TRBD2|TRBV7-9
CASSLSLAGDTQYF
TGTGCCAGCAGCTTATCACTAGCGGGAGATACGCAGTATTTT
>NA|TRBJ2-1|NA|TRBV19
CASHHRSYNEQFF
TGTGCCAGTCATCACCGGAGCTACAATGAGCAGTTCTTC
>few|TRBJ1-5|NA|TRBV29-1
CSVGGSNQPQHF
TGCAGCGTCGGGGGAAGCAATCAGCCCCAGCATTTT
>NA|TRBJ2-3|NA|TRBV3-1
CASVGAGGTDTQYF
TGTGCCAGCGTGGGGGCGGGAGGCACAGATACGCAGTATTTT
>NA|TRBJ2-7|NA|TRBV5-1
CASSSDGYEQYF
TGCGCCAGCAGCTCGGACGGTTATGAGCAGTACTTC
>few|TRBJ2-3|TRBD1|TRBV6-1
CATTGQGFDTQYF
TGTGCCACTACGGGACAGGGTTTCGATACGCAGTATTTT
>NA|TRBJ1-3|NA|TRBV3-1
CASSQQRNTIYF
TGTGCCAGCAGCCAACAGAGGAACACCATATATTTT
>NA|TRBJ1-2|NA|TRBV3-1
CASSHATASNYGYTF
TGTGCCAGCAGCCATGCGACAGCATCTAACTATGGCTACACCTTC
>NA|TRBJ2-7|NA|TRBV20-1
CSASRARSYEQYF
TGCAGTGCTAGCAGGGCCCGCTCCTACGAGCAGTACTTC